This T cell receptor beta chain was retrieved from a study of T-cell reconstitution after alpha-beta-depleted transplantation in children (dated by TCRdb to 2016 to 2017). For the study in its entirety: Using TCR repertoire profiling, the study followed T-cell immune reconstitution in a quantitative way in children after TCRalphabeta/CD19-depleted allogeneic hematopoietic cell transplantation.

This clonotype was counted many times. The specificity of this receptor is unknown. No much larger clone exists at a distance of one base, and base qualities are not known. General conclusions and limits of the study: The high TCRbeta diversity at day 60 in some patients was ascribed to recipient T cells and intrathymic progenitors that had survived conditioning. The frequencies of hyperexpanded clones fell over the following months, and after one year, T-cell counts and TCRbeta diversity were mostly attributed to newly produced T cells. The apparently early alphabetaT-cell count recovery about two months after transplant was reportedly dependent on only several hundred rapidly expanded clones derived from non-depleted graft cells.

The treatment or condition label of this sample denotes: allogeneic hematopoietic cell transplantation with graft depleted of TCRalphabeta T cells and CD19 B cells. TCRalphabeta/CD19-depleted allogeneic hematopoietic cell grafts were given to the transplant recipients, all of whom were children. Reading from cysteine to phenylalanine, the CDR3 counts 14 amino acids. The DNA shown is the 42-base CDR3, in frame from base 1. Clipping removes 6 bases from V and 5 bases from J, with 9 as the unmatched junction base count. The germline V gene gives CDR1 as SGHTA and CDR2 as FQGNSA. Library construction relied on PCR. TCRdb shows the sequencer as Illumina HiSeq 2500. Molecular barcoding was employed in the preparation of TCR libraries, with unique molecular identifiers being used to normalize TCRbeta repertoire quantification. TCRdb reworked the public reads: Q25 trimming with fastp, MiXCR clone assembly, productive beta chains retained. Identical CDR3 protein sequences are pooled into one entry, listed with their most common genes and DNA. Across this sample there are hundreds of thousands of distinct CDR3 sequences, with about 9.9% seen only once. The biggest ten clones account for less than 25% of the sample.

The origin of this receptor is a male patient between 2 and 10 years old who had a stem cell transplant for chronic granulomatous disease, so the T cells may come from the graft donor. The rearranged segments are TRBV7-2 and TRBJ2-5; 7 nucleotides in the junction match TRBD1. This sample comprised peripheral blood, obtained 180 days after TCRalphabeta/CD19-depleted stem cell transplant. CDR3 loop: CASSRDRAWETQYF. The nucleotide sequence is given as TGTGCCAGCAGTCGCGACAGGGCCTGGGAGACCCAGTACTTC.